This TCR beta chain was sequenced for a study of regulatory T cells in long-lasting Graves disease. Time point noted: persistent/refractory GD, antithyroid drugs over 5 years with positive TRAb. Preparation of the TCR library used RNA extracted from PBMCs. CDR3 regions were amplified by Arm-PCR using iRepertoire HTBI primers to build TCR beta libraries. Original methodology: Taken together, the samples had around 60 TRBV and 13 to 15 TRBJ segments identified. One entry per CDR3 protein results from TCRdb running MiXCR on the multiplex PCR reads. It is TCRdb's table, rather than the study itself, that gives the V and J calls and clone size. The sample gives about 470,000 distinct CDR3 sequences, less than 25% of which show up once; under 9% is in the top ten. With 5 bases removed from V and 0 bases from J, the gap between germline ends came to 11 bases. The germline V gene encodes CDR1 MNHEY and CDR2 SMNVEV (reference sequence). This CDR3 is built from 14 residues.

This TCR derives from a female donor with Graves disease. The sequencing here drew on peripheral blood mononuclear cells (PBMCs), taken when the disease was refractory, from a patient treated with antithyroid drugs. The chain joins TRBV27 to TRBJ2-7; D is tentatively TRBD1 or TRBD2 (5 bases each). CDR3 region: CASSVSDSSYEQYF. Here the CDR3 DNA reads TGTGCCAGCAGTGTTAGCGACAGCTCCTACGAGCAGTACTTC.